This note documents a single TCR beta chain sequence. The V and J ends lost 7 bases and 5 bases, in that order; junction bases with no gene match: 8. Germline assignment: CDR1 LNHDA and CDR2 SQIVND (reference sequence). The CDR3 covers 15 residues. The data were taken from a study of blood T cell repertoires in COVID-19. Measured with immunoSEQ multiplex PCR; TCRdb has only the in-frame clones, and not every one. The sample lists under 250,000 clones; around 83% were seen once. The sequencing input was peripheral blood. The sequence derives from a man aged 45-60 years with active or convalescent COVID-19. The chain combines TRBV19 with TRBJ1-5, with TRBD1 identical over 10 bases. The CDR3 here is CASTGGQGVYQPQHF. CDR3 coding DNA: TGTGCCAGTACCGGAGGACAGGGGGTTTATCAGCCCCAGCATTTT.